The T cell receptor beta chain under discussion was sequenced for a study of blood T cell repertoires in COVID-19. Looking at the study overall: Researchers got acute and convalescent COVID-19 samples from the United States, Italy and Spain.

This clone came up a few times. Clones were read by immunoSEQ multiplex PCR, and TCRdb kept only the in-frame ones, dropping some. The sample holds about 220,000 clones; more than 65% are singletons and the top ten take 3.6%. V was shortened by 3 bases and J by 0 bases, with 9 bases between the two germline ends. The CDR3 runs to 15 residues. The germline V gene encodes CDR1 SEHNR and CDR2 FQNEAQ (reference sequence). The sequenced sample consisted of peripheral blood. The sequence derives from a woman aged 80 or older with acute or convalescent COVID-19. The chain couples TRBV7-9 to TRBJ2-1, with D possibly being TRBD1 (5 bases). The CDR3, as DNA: TGTGCCAGCAGCTTCGTGGGGCCCTCCTACAATGAGCAGTTCTTC. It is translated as CASSFVGPSYNEQFF.